This record concerns one TCR beta chain sequence. The antigen remains unidentified. Donors consisted of healthy bone marrow donors. The CDR3 is 15 residues long. V lost 4 bases, J lost 5 bases, and 5 bases stayed unmatched. The germline V gene has CDR1 MGHRA and CDR2 YSYEKL. PCR involved 60 Vbeta and 13 Jbeta primers. The method was immunoSEQ multiplex PCR; TCRdb's version includes in-frame clones alone and lacks a portion of them. The table lists over 95,000 clones, 60% to 80% of them singletons. The data derive from a study of cytomegalovirus exposure and HLA in healthy donors. Study details: When 350 to 400 donors were genotyped, over 80% of them were found to fall in the Caucasian-associated ancestry cluster.

Broader study findings: It was likely that a cluster of highly shared sequence variants was a sequencing artifact.

Sample: PBMCs. The TCR was taken from a human donor in good health. V is TRBV4-1 and J is TRBJ1-6; 7 bases map to TRBD1. CDR3 nucleotides: TGCGCCAGCAGCCGTGGGCAGGGGGATAATTCACCCCTCCACTTT. This codes for CASSRGQGDNSPLHF.